This T cell receptor (beta chain) is drawn from a study of T-cell reconstitution after alpha-beta-depleted transplantation in children. Study-wide results and limits: Several hundred rapidly expanded clones from non-depleted graft cells reportedly supplied alpha-beta T cells about two months post-transplant. It was surviving recipient T cells and thymic progenitors that gave some patients high TCRbeta diversity at day 60. T-cell counts and diversity at one year post-transplant came mainly from newly produced T cells.

Germline V CDR1 and CDR2: LGHNA, YSLEER. V was pared by 0 bases and J by 1 base, with 9 bases between. The CDR3 is 15 amino acids. Worth noting for this clonotype: Its specificity is unknown.

TCRbeta library preparation incorporated unique molecular identifiers. TCRdb re-analysed the PCR reads in MiXCR, keeping a single row per CDR3 protein. In the table there are around 440,000 distinct CDR3 sequences, 15% to 20% of which are singletons. The rearrangement links TRBV4-3 to TRBJ2-5; no reliable D call. The sequenced sample was PBMCs, mostly from graft donor cells, obtained 360 days after TCRalphabeta/CD19-depleted stem cell transplant. The sequence came from a boy under two years old who had a stem cell transplant for Wiskott-Aldrich syndrome, so the T cells may come from the graft donor. As DNA, the CDR3 is TGCGCCAGCAGCCAAGATTTTCCAGTCCAAGAGACCCAGTACTTC. Translated, it gives CASSQDFPVQETQYF.